The source of this T cell receptor (beta chain) is a study of T cells expressing NK-cell markers. Study-level information: Sorted T-cell subsets CD3+CD56+NKG2C+, CD3+CD56+NKG2C- and CD3+CD56-NKG2C+ were TCR beta-sequenced.

The CDR3 contains 16 residues. Per germline, CDR1 MDHEN and CDR2 SYDVKM. Each CDR3 protein gets one entry in TCRdb, which reprocessed the 5' RACE reads and gives no DNA. The sample features about 150,000 distinct CDR3 sequences, with just over 20% in its top ten. The sample comprised blood T cells: a sorted CD56 or NKG2C T cell subset, CD4+ or CD8+ T cells, or bulk PBMC T cells (not recorded which). The V call is TRBV28, the J call TRBJ2-5; TCRdb gives TRBD1 as the D gene, but with no DNA this cannot be confirmed. The source of this sequence is a man aged 18-69 years in good health. CDR3 in amino acids: CASSAPRGVERETQYF. The full variable domain, its missing parts supplied by reference TRBV28 and TRBJ2-5, is DVKVTQSSRYLVKRTGEKVFLECVQDMDHENMFWYRQDPGLGLRLIYFSYDVKMKEKGDIPEGYSVSREKKERFSLILESASTNQTSMYLCASSAPRGVERETQYFGPGTRLLVL.